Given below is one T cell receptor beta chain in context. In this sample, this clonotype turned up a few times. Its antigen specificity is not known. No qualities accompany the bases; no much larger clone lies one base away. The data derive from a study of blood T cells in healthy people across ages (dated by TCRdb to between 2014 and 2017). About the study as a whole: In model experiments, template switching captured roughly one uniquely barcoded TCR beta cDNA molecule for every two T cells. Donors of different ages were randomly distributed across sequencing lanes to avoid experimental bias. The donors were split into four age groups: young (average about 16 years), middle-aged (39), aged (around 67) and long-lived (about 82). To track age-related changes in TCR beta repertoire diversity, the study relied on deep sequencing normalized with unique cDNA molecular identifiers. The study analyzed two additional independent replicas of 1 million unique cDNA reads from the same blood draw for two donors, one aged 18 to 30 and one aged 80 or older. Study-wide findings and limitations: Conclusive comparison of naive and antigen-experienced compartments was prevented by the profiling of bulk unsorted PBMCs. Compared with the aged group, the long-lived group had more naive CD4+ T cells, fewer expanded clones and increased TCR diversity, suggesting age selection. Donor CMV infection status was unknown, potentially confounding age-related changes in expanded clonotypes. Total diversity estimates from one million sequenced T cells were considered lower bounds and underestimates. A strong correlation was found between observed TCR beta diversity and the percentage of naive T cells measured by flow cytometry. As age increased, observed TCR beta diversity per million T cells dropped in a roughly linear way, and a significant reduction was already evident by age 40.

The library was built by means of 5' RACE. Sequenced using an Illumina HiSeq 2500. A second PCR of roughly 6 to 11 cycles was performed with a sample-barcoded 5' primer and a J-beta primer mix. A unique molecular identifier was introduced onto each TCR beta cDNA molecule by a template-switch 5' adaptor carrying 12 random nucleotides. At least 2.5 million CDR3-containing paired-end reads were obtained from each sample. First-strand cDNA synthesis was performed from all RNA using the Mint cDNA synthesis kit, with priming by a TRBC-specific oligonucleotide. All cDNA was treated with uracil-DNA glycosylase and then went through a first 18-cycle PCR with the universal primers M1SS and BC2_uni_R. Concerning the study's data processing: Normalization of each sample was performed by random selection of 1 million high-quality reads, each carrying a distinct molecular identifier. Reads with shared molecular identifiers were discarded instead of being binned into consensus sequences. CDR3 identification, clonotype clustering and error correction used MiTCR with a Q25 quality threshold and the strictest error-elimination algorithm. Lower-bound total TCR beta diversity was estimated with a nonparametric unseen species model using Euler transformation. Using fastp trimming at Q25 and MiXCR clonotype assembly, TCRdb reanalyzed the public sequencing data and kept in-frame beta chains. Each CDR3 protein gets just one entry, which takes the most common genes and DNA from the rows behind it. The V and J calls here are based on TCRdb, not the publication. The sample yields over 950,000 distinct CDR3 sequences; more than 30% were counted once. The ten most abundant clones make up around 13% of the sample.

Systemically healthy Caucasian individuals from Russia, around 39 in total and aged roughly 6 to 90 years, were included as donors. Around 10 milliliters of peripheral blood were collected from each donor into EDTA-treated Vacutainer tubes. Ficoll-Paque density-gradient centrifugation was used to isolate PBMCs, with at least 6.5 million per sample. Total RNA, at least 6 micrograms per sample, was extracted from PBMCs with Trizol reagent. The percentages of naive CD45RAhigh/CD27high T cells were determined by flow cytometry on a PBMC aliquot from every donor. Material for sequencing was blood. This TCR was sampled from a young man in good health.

The CDR3 amino acid sequence is: CASREHLYYEQYF. The DNA is TGTGCCAGCAGGGAACATTTATACTACGAGCAGTACTTC. The chain was built from TRBV6-2 or TRBV6-3 and TRBJ2-7; the D gene lacks a confident call. Via the germline V gene, CDR1 is MNHEY and CDR2 SVGEGT. Relative to germline, V is 6 bases shorter and J is 3 bases shorter, with 12 bases between their ends. From its cysteine to its phenylalanine, the CDR3 spans 13 amino acids. CDR3 DNA is the only sequence kept; it has 39 bases, read in frame from the first base.